These 32 T cell receptor beta chains originate from one sample sequenced in a study of T-cell reconstitution after alpha-beta-depleted transplantation in children. A TCRbeta library incorporating unique molecular identifiers was prepared. TCRdb passed the PCR reads through MiXCR, listing each CDR3 protein once. The data contain tens of thousands of distinct CDR3 sequences, approximately 5% of them singletons. The starting material was PBMCs, mostly from graft donor cells, obtained 180 days after TCRalphabeta/CD19-depleted stem cell transplant. These receptor sequences come from a boy in the first two years of life who had a stem cell transplant for acute myeloid leukemia, so the T cells may come from the graft donor.

This clonotype has at least ten counts. The J gene is TRBJ2-1, the V gene TRBV15, with a possible D match to TRBD1 (6 bases). The germline CDR1 and CDR2 sequences are LNHNV and YYDKDF (reference sequence). The CDR3 sequence is 13 residues long. The V gene lost 3 bases and the J gene lost 8 bases, with 11 bases spanning the gap. CDR3 DNA sequence: TGTGCCACCAGCAGTTCCAGGGGCTATGAGCAGTTCTTC. Translation gives CATSSSRGYEQFF.

This clonotype was seen ten or more times. V and J are TRBV4-3 and TRBJ2-3, with TRBD2 matching 10 bases. V lost 1 base to trimming and J lost 2 bases; unmatched junction nucleotides: 3. This CDR3 spans 16 amino acids. Germline V gene sequence: CDR1 LGHNA, CDR2 YSLEER. CDR3 residues: CASSQGTSGVTDTQYF. In DNA form, the CDR3 reads TGCGCCAGCAGCCAAGGTACTAGCGGGGTCACAGATACGCAGTATTTT.

This clonotype was picked up many times. The chain uses TRBV29-1 and TRBJ1-2, with 7 bases that match TRBD1. This CDR3 spans 14 amino acids. CDR1 is SQVTM and CDR2 is ANQGSEA in the germline V gene. With 5 bases clipped from V and 4 bases from J, the junction kept 10 bases outside the gene matches. The CDR3 reads CSVYLDRRPYGYTF. As DNA, the CDR3 is TGCAGCGTTTACCTGGACAGGAGACCCTATGGCTACACCTTC.

This clonotype showed up many times. The chain has TRBV15 and TRBJ1-6; D is ambiguous. The CDR3 has 15 residues. The germline V and J ends were trimmed by 6 bases and 1 base, with 10 bases remaining between them. From germline, CDR1 is LNHNV and CDR2 YYDKDF (reference sequence). CDR3 nucleotides: TGTGCCACCAGACTCCAGGATTCCTATAATTCACCCCTCCACTTT. This encodes CATRLQDSYNSPLHF.

This clonotype has a count of ten or more. The J gene is TRBJ1-3, the V gene TRBV7-6; D gene unclear. Trimming took off 3 bases at V and 1 base at J, with 7 bases between the two ends. The germline V gene has CDR1 SGHVS and CDR2 FNYEAQ. The CDR3 has 14 amino acids. Here the CDR3 reads CASSFGDSGNTIYF. CDR3 DNA sequence: TGTGCCAGCAGCTTCGGGGATTCTGGAAACACCATATATTTT.

This clonotype was observed at least ten times. The rearrangement uses TRBV7-3 and TRBJ2-5; D is unclear. Trimming shortened V by 1 base and J by 5 bases, and 11 bases separated the two germline ends. This CDR3 is built from 14 residues. Germline assignment: CDR1 SGHTA and CDR2 FQGTGA. The CDR3 protein is CASSLNRAEETQYF. CDR3 nucleotide sequence: TGTGCCAGCAGCTTAAACCGTGCCGAGGAGACCCAGTACTTC. Drawing the rest from reference TRBV7-3 and TRBJ2-5, the complete variable domain is GAGVSQTPSNKVTEKGKYVELRCDPISGHTALYWYRQSLGQGPEFLIYFQGTGAADDSGLPNDRFFAVRPEGSVSTLKIQRTERGDSAVYLCASSLNRAEETQYFGPGTRLLVL.

This clonotype was recorded many times. This chain joins TRBV20-1 and TRBJ1-4; 8 positions agree with TRBD1. This CDR3 is 14 amino acids long. Losses at the gene ends were 4 bases for V and 8 bases for J; bases not matched to a gene: 9. Germline CDR1 is DFQATT and CDR2 is SNEGSKA (reference sequence). The CDR3 reads CSATLRQGKEKLFF. The CDR3 DNA follows: TGCAGTGCTACCCTCAGACAGGGGAAAGAAAAACTGTTTTTT.

This clonotype has a count of ten or more. The chain is built from TRBV5-3 and TRBJ2-2, with 8 bases identical to TRBD1. TRBV5-3 is flagged as an ORF with uncertain function. The V and J ends lost 4 bases and 1 base, in that order; junction bases with no gene match: 9. The CDR3 contains 17 residues. The CDR3 nucleotides are TGTGCCAGAAGCCGTACCCGACAGGGGTGGAACACCGGGGAGCTGTTTTTT. Its protein is CARSRTRQGWNTGELFF.

This clonotype occurred many times. This chain joins TRBV4-3 and TRBJ1-4; perhaps TRBD1 as D (6 bases). Trimming removed 0 bases from V and 8 bases from J, with 25 bases in between. Germline-derived CDR1 and CDR2 are LGHNA and YSLEER. This CDR3 spans 19 amino acids. This CDR3 reads CASSQDHKANTGLGEKLFF. CDR3 nucleotide sequence: TGCGCCAGCAGCCAAGACCACAAAGCGAATACAGGGTTAGGGGAAAAACTGTTTTTT.

This clonotype occurred many times. This sequence joins TRBV7-2 and TRBJ2-2; 10 nucleotides align to TRBD2. This CDR3 has 16 residues. Germline-derived CDR1 and CDR2 are SGHTA and FQGNSA. After removal of 1 base from V and 7 bases from J, the junction contained 6 bases not matched to a gene. The CDR3 DNA reads TGTGCCAGCAGCTTAGTAGCGGGGGGCCGCCTCGGGGAGCTGTTTTTT. It encodes CASSLVAGGRLGELFF. The full variable domain, in which reference TRBV7-2 and TRBJ2-2 provide the parts outside the CDR3, is GAGVSQSPSNKVTEKGKDVELRCDPISGHTALYWYRQSLGQGLEFLIYFQGNSAPDKSGLPSDRFSAERTGGSVSTLTIQRTQQEDSAVYLCASSLVAGGRLGELFFGEGSRLTVL.

This clonotype was counted ten times or more. The chain joins TRBV7-8 to TRBJ1-1, with 7 bases aligning to TRBD1. This CDR3 is built from 17 residues. Germline V CDR1 and CDR2: SGHVS, FQNEAQ. Germline trimming cut 4 bases from V and 0 bases from J; bases unmatched to any gene: 11. The CDR3 nucleotides read TGTGCCAGCAGCTCCCCGGCAGGGGGAAACATGAACACTGAAGCTTTCTTT. Residues: CASSSPAGGNMNTEAFF.

This clonotype showed up many times. The rearrangement uses TRBV9 and TRBJ2-5; 8 bases agree with TRBD2. Trimming took 0 bases from V and 2 from J; bases not matched to a gene: 12. The CDR3 spans 18 residues. The germline CDR1 and CDR2 sequences are SGDLS and YYNGEE. The CDR3 DNA is TGTGCCAGCAGCGTAGCCCCAAATCGCCGGGGGGGACAAGAGACCCAGTACTTC. This sequence encodes CASSVAPNRRGGQETQYF. Complete variable domain (other parts from reference TRBV9 and TRBJ2-5): DSGVTQTPKHLITATGQRVTLRCSPRSGDLSVYWYQQSLDQGLQFLIQYYNGEERAKGNILERFSAQQFPDLHSELNLSSLELGDSALYFCASSVAPNRRGGQETQYFGPGTRLLVL.

This clonotype was seen many times. The V and J genes are TRBV2 and TRBJ1-5, with D possibly being TRBD1 (5 bases). The V end was cut by 7 bases, the J end by 1 base, with 8 bases between. Germline V gene sequence: CDR1 SNHLY, CDR2 FYNNEI. The CDR3 consists of 13 residues. Written as DNA, the CDR3 is TGTGCCAGCACCAGACAGAGCAATCAGCCCCAGCATTTT. Translation: CASTRQSNQPQHF.

This clonotype was counted at least ten times. V usage is TRBV19 and J usage is TRBJ2-1; 9 bases agree with TRBD2. This CDR3 has 17 amino acids. Per the germline V gene, CDR1 is LNHDA and CDR2 is SQIVND (reference sequence). V was pared by 1 base and J by 7 bases, with 11 bases of the junction left unmatched. The CDR3: CASSIGQRGERVNEQFF. Written as DNA, the CDR3 is TGTGCCAGTAGTATAGGGCAGCGGGGGGAAAGAGTAAATGAGCAGTTCTTC.

This clonotype was recorded at least ten times. The genes are TRBV29-1 and TRBJ2-4; D is unresolved. This CDR3 is 13 amino acids long. Germline CDR1 is SQVTM and CDR2 is ANQGSEA. V was pared by 3 bases and J by 0 bases, with 6 bases between. CDR3 amino acids: CSVEDLAKNIQYF. The CDR3 DNA reads TGCAGCGTTGAGGACCTAGCCAAAAACATTCAGTACTTC.

This clonotype was found many times. The chain has TRBV30 and TRBJ2-7; no clear D. The CDR3 runs 13 residues. Germline CDR1 and CDR2: GTSNPN and SVGIG (reference sequence). V dropped 7 bases and J dropped 1 base, with 14 bases sitting between them. DNA of the CDR3: TGTGCCTACATTGGTGAAGCGTCCTACGAGCAGTACTTC. This translates into CAYIGEASYEQYF.

This clonotype was observed at least ten times. This rearrangement joins TRBV12-3 or TRBV12-4 to TRBJ1-5, with D perhaps matching TRBD1 (5 bases). This CDR3 has 16 residues. The V end lost 8 bases, the J end lost 0 bases, and 17 bases lay between the germline ends. The CDR3 region has the DNA TGTGCCAGCGCGAGGACAAGTTCTTCTAGCAATCAGCCCCAGCATTTT. Its translation is CASARTSSSSNQPQHF.

This clonotype was counted ten times or more. The J gene is TRBJ2-3, the V gene TRBV9; 12 bases are shared with TRBD2. Trimming cost V 0 bases and J 6 bases; bases outside gene matches: 5. The CDR3 consists of 16 residues. Germline V gene lookup returns CDR1 SGDLS and CDR2 YYNGEE. The CDR3 loop reads CASSVGLAGAGDTQYF. The CDR3 DNA is TGTGCCAGCAGCGTAGGACTAGCGGGGGCCGGGGATACGCAGTATTTT.

V and J are TRBV9 and TRBJ2-1, with D maybe TRBD2 (6 bases). Germline CDR1 is SGDLS and CDR2 is YYNGEE. V lost 1 base and J 4 bases, leaving 9 bases between the germline ends. CDR3 length: 14 amino acids. CDR3 bases: TGTGCCAGCAGCGTAACCGGGGGTTACAATGAGCAGTTCTTC. This translates into CASSVTGGYNEQFF.

This clonotype was seen many times. The chain links TRBV4-3 to TRBJ2-5; 7 nucleotides align to TRBD1. V lost 0 bases and J lost 4; bases outside the gene matches: 5. In germline, CDR1 is LGHNA, CDR2 YSLEER. The CDR3 is 15 amino acids. The CDR3 coding sequence is TGCGCCAGCAGCCAAGACGACAGGGCCGGAGAGACCCAGTACTTC. Translating it yields CASSQDDRAGETQYF.

On this clonotype itself: Possible read error: a much larger clone is one base away. The gene calls are TRBV9 and TRBJ2-1, with 9 bases identical to TRBD1. The CDR3 consists of 12 residues. V gave up 7 bases and J gave up 15 bases; unmatched junction bases: 11. Germline assignment: CDR1 SGDLS and CDR2 YYNGEE. The CDR3 spells CASGDSDRGVFF. CDR3 DNA sequence: TGTGCCAGCGGCGATTCTGACAGGGGGGTGTTCTTC.

This clonotype was counted many times. This chain uses TRBV11-2 with TRBJ2-3; 8 nucleotides agree with TRBD2. V lost 5 bases, J lost 7 bases, and 11 bases stayed unmatched. The CDR3 covers 15 residues. Germline CDR1 is SGHAT and CDR2 is FQNNGV. The CDR3 region is CASSPLSGGPHTQYF. As DNA, the CDR3 is TGTGCCAGCAGCCCCCTCAGCGGGGGTCCACATACGCAGTATTTT.

This clonotype was counted between two and nine times. The chain couples TRBV2 to TRBJ1-1; 8 bases line up with TRBD1. Germline-derived CDR1 and CDR2 are SNHLY and FYNNEI. The CDR3 length is 13 residues. V dropped 6 bases and J dropped 3; count of bases not matched to a gene: 3. CDR3 residues: CASSRQGYTEAFF. The CDR3 coding sequence is TGTGCCAGCAGCCGACAGGGGTACACTGAAGCTTTCTTT.

This clonotype was seen many times. The chain carries TRBV5-1 and TRBJ2-1; no clear D. The germline V gene encodes CDR1 SGHRS and CDR2 YFSETQ. CDR3 length equals 12 residues. V shed 6 bases and J shed 7 bases, with 11 bases lying between them. The CDR3 protein is CASTLGGNEQFF. DNA for the CDR3: TGCGCCAGCACCCTTGGCGGTAATGAGCAGTTCTTC.

This clonotype occurred many times. This chain joins TRBV18 and TRBJ1-5; 8 bases map to TRBD1. Germline V lookup: CDR1 KGHSH, CDR2 LQKENI. The CDR3 totals 16 residues. V trimming: 8 bases; J trimming: 4 bases; junction bases outside the gene matches: 13. The DNA for the CDR3 is TGTGCCAGCCATTCGGGACCGGGACAGGCAAATCAGCCCCAGCATTTT. It yields the protein CASHSGPGQANQPQHF.

This clonotype was picked up many times. This chain uses TRBV12-3 or TRBV12-4 with TRBJ1-1; no clear D. With 2 bases removed from V and 5 bases from J, the gap between germline ends came to 9 bases. The CDR3 totals 13 residues. The CDR3 nucleotides read TGTGCCAGCAGTTTATTCTCGCGTACTGAAGCTTTCTTT. It is translated as CASSLFSRTEAFF.

This clonotype showed up many times. The V call is TRBV5-4, the J call TRBJ2-2; no reliable D call. The V and J ends lost 3 bases and 5 bases respectively, with 14 bases between them. Germline-derived CDR1 and CDR2 are SGHNT and YYREEE (reference sequence). This CDR3 region has 15 residues. This CDR3 reads CASSSALLGTGELFF. CDR3 bases: TGTGCCAGCAGCTCAGCCCTTTTGGGGACCGGGGAGCTGTTTTTT.

This clonotype was counted at least ten times. This sequence joins TRBV25-1 and TRBJ1-6; weak D call: TRBD1 (5 bases). This CDR3 contains 16 residues. CDR1 is MGHDK, CDR2 SYGVNS, per germline. Trimming cost V 1 base and J 10 bases, with 17 bases left between them. The CDR3 DNA reads as TGTGCCAGCAGTGAATTATTGGCAGGGAATGGGTCACCCCTCCACTTT. This translates into CASSELLAGNGSPLHF.

In the case of this clonotype: Given a much more abundant clone one base away, this may be a read error. The genes are TRBV30 and TRBJ2-5; 8 positions agree with TRBD1. Germline values: CDR1 GTSNPN, CDR2 SVGIG (reference sequence). This CDR3 has 13 residues. The CDR3 coding sequence is TGTGCCTGGACCCGACAGGGGAGAAAGACCCGGTACTTC. It specifies CAWTRQGRKTRYF.

There are many counts of this clonotype. The CDR3 sequence: CASSPVVLRTGGIGETQYF. As DNA, the CDR3 is TGTGCCAGCTCACCAGTGGTGTTAAGGACAGGGGGCATTGGGGAGACCCAGTACTTC. The chain couples TRBV18 to TRBJ2-5; TRBD1 matches at 11 bases. The ends lost 2 bases at V and 5 bases at J; junction bases unmatched: 16. The CDR3 is 19 residues long. The germline gives CDR1 KGHSH, CDR2 LQKENI. Combining the CDR3 with reference TRBV18 and TRBJ2-5 gives the whole variable domain NAGVMQNPRHLVRRRGQEARLRCSPMKGHSHVYWYRQLPEEGLKFMVYLQKENIIDESGMPKERFSAEFPKEGPSILRIQQVVRGDSAAYFCASSPVVLRTGGIGETQYFGPGTRLLVL.

There are many counts of this clonotype. This sequence joins TRBV10-3 and TRBJ2-2, with 7 bases matching TRBD1. The CDR3 is made up of 12 amino acids. Trimming removed 7 bases from V and 8 bases from J; junction bases left unmatched: 4. The germline gives CDR1 ENHRY, CDR2 SYGVKD. The CDR3 protein is CAINRGSGELFF. In DNA, the CDR3 is TGTGCCATCAACAGGGGTTCTGGGGAGCTGTTTTTT.

This clonotype has ten or more counts. This chain joins TRBV7-2 and TRBJ2-7; D perhaps matches TRBD1 (5 bases). This CDR3 spans 14 amino acids. CDR1 and CDR2 (germline): SGHTA, FQGNSA. V was cut by 4 bases and J by 2 bases, with 12 bases left in between. DNA of the CDR3: TGTGCCAGCAGCTGGGAACCACAGGCCTACGAGCAGTACTTC. It is translated as CASSWEPQAYEQYF.